Listed here are 3 T cell receptor beta chains from one sample, sequenced in a study of T cell responses to AZD1222 COVID-19 vaccine. TCRdb's table, derived via immunoSEQ multiplex PCR, lists solely in-frame clones and lacks some. The profile shows 85,000 to 90,000 clones, more than 75% of them singletons. This sample comprised peripheral blood, obtained on day 0 of MenACWY control vaccination. The receptor set was obtained from an adult in good health.

This clone was found a few times. This chain uses TRBV7-9 with TRBJ1-6; 8 bases line up with TRBD1. The CDR3 is made up of 14 amino acids. Germline values: CDR1 SEHNR, CDR2 FQNEAQ (reference sequence). V lost 1 base to trimming and J lost 13 bases; unmatched junction nucleotides: 6. CDR3 loop: CASSLGTGSSPLHF. The CDR3 nucleotides are TGTGCCAGCAGCTTAGGGACAGGGTCATCTCCCCTCCACTTT. The full variable domain, in which reference TRBV7-9 and TRBJ1-6 provide the parts outside the CDR3, is DTGVSQNPRHKITKRGQNVTFRCDPISEHNRLYWYRQTLGQGPEFLTYFQNEAQLEKSRLLSDRFSAERPKGSFSTLEIQRTEQGDSAMYLCASSLGTGSSPLHFGNGTRLTVT.

V is TRBV7-9 and J is TRBJ1-2; D unclear. The V and J ends lost 5 bases and 2 bases respectively, with 12 bases between them. Germline CDR1 SEHNR, CDR2 FQNEAQ (reference sequence). The length of the CDR3 is 14 residues. CDR3 sequence: CASSRSVGNYGYTF. DNA for the CDR3: TGTGCCAGCAGCCGATCAGTTGGCAACTATGGCTACACCTTC.

This clone was found a few times. The chain joins TRBV24-1 to TRBJ1-2; D might be TRBD1 (5 bases). The CDR3 covers 14 residues. CDR1 KGHDR and CDR2 SFDVKD come from the germline V gene. Trimming left V 5 bases short and J 7 bases short, with 16 bases between. The CDR3 DNA sequence: TGTGCCACCAGTGCGTACCACCAGGGAGGTGGCTACACCTTC. Its translation is CATSAYHQGGGYTF.